Sequencing of this TCR beta chain was carried out in a study of CD8 T cells in Susac syndrome. Findings of the study overall: The study conceded that relatively few individuals underwent its TCR sequencing and HLA analysis.

Random hexamers primed reverse transcription of roughly 0.45 to 1 ug RNA. Amplification of TCR beta CDR3 used immunoSEQ multiplex PCR across 54 Vbeta and 13 Jbeta. TCRdb fed the immunoSEQ multiplex PCR reads into MiXCR, producing one record per CDR3 protein. The repertoire holds 150,000 to 200,000 distinct CDR3 sequences, approximately 96% seen once, with approximately 0.088% in the top ten. Remarks on this clonotype: Antigen specificity is unknown.

This CDR3 spans 15 amino acids. Looked up from germline, CDR1 is SQVTM and CDR2 is ANQGSEA. The germline V and J ends were trimmed by 8 bases and 3 bases, with 20 bases remaining between them. CD8+ and CD4+ T cells from blood underwent TCR beta sequencing. Negative magnetic isolation gave CD8+ and CD4+ cells; FACS enriched CD8+ TEMRA. Sequenced: CD4+ T cells from PBMCs. The clonotype originates from a human donor with multiple sclerosis. The V and J genes are TRBV29-1 and TRBJ2-1, with a possible D match to TRBD2 (6 bases). CDR3 coding DNA: TGCAGCCTCAAGGAGGCGGGAAGGGACTACAATGAGCAGTTCTTC. Translated: CSLKEAGRDYNEQFF.